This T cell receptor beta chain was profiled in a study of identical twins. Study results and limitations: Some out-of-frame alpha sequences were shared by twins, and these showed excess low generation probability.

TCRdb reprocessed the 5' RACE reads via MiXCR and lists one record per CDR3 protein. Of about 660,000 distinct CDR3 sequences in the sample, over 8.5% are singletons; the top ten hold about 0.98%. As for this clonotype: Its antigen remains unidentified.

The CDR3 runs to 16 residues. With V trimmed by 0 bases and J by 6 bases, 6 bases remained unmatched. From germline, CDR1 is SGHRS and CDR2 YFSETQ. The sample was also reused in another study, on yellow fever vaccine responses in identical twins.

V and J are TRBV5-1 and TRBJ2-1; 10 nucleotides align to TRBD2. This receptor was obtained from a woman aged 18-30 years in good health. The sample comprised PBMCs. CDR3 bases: TGCGCCAGCAGCTTGGGTTCTAGCGGGAGTCGCAATGAGCAGTTCTTC. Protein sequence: CASSLGSSGSRNEQFF. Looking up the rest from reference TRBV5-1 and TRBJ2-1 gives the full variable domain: KAGVTQTPRYLIKTRGQQVTLSCSPISGHRSVSWYQQTPGQGLQFLFEYFSETQRNKGNFPGRFSGRQFSNSRSEMNVSTLELGDSALYLCASSLGSSGSRNEQFFGPGTRLTVL.